Listed below are T cell receptor beta chains from one sample, sequenced in a study of cytomegalovirus exposure and HLA in healthy donors. TCRdb's table, derived via immunoSEQ multiplex PCR, lists solely in-frame clones and lacks some. Among roughly 260,000 clones, 84% were seen once, and the ten largest hold 1.5% to 2.5%. The specimen sequenced was PBMCs. These receptors originate from a woman in her thirties or forties in good health and CMV-seropositive. Both conserved end residues are part of each CDR3. D genes are given only for firm matches. Clone size appears in some rows only: once, few, many, or a class for an expanded clone.

.	TRBV5-6	.	TRBJ1-5	TGTGCCAGCAGCTGGAGGGGTCCGGGTCAGCCCCAGCATTTT	CASSWRGPGQPQHF
few	TRBV7-9	.	TRBJ2-7	TGTGCCAGCAGCTTAGCTCACAGGGCTTCAGGCGAGCAGTACTTC	CASSLAHRASGEQYF
.	TRBV7-2	.	TRBJ1-1	TGTGCGAGCAGGAGGAACGCCGGCGGGACTGAAGCTTTCTTT	CASRRNAGGTEAFF
once	TRBV28	TRBD2	TRBJ2-7	TGTGCCAGCAGCCCACGTGCTAGCGGGCGTGACTACGAGCAGTACTTC	CASSPRASGRDYEQYF
.	TRBV27	.	TRBJ2-7	TGTGCCAGCAGTACCGGGACAACGAACTACGAGCAGTACTTC	CASSTGTTNYEQYF
.	TRBV4-3	TRBD1	TRBJ1-2	TGCGCCAGCAGCCCGGGACAGAACTATGGCTACACCTTC	CASSPGQNYGYTF
.	TRBV2	.	TRBJ1-2	TGTGCCAGCAGAGTAGGGGTTAACTATGGCTACACCTTC	CASRVGVNYGYTF
.	TRBV5-1	TRBD2	TRBJ2-5	TGCGCCAGCAGCTTGGCCGAGTTGCGGGAGGGCCCTCGGGAGACCCAGTACTTC	CASSLAELREGPRETQYF
.	TRBV30	.	TRBJ1-1	TGTGCCTGGAACCCCGAGGCAGACACTGAAGCTTTCTTT	CAWNPEADTEAFF
.	TRBV29-1	TRBD1	TRBJ1-4	TGCAGCGTTTCCGGACAGGGGGCAACTAATGAAAAACTGTTTTTT	CSVSGQGATNEKLFF
.	TRBV19	TRBD2	TRBJ2-1	TGTGCCAGTAGTATAGGGCTAGCGGAGCAAAGCTCCTACAATGAGCAGTTCTTC	CASSIGLAEQSSYNEQFF